Below, 21 T cell receptor beta chains from the same sample are listed, as sequenced in a study of T cells in Graves' hyperthyroidism and ophthalmopathy. The CDR3 regions of TCR beta were amplified from RNA transcripts. The HTBI set primed first-round TCR CDR3 RT-PCR. TCRdb itself ran the multiplex PCR reads through MiXCR, one entry per CDR3 protein. The profile covers hundreds of thousands of distinct CDR3 sequences, with roughly 22% appearing a single time and about 53% taken by the ten largest. Material for sequencing was blood. These receptor sequences come from a woman in her 70s with Graves' ophthalmopathy.

This clonotype showed up just a few times. The gene calls are TRBV5-1 and TRBJ2-5; no firm D call. Germline lookup yields CDR1 SGHRS and CDR2 YFSETQ. The CDR3 covers 14 residues. V was cut by 1 base and J by 0 bases, with 7 bases left in between. Written as DNA, the CDR3 is TGCGCCAGCAGCTTGCAAGGGCACCAAGAGACCCAGTACTTC. The encoded protein is CASSLQGHQETQYF.

This clonotype has only a few counts. The chain uses TRBV20-1 and TRBJ2-4; no clear D gene. The germline V gene has CDR1 DFQATT and CDR2 SNEGSKA (reference sequence). This CDR3 has 17 amino acids. Between the trimmed V and J ends, which lost 1 base and 2 bases, there was a span of 18 bases. The CDR3 nucleotides read TGCAGTGCTAGAGGGCCGAACCAAGTCGCGTCCAAAAACATTCAGTACTTC. Its protein is CSARGPNQVASKNIQYF.

This clonotype was observed at least ten times. The chain joins TRBV7-2 to TRBJ2-5; 7 bases match TRBD2. V was pared by 2 bases and J by 5 bases, with 11 bases of the junction left unmatched. The CDR3 loop spans 16 amino acids. Germline V gene sequence: CDR1 SGHTA, CDR2 FQGNSA. CDR3 bases: TGTGCCAGCAGCTTAAGGGCGGGAGTGGTCGGGGAGACCCAGTACTTC. Translating gives CASSLRAGVVGETQYF.

This clonotype appeared many times. V and J are TRBV12-3 or TRBV12-4 and TRBJ2-7, with 7 bases aligning to TRBD2. Trimming cost V 1 base and J 7 bases; bases outside gene matches: 7. The CDR3 is 14 residues long. The CDR3 region is CASSLGGRTGEQYF. The DNA of the CDR3 is TGTGCCAGCAGTTTAGGCGGGAGAACGGGGGAGCAGTACTTC.

Ten or more counts support this clonotype. The rearrangement joins TRBV15 to TRBJ2-1, with D perhaps assigned TRBD1 or TRBD2 (5 bases each). Germline-derived CDR1 and CDR2 are LNHNV and YYDKDF (reference sequence). Between the trimmed V and J ends, which lost 2 bases and 0 bases, there was a span of 14 bases. The CDR3 loop spans 17 amino acids. CDR3 DNA: TGTGCCACCAGCAGACAGGGACGATACAGCTCCTACAATGAGCAGTTCTTC. This translates into CATSRQGRYSSYNEQFF.

The rearrangement links TRBV2 to TRBJ1-1, with TRBD1 as a possible D gene (5 bases). CDR3 length equals 16 residues. Germline lookup yields CDR1 SNHLY and CDR2 FYNNEI. Between the trimmed V and J ends, which lost 6 bases and 0 bases, there was a span of 17 bases. CDR3 DNA sequence: TGTGCCAGCAGCCTGGGGGTGAACAACATGAACACTGAAGCTTTCTTT. It yields the protein CASSLGVNNMNTEAFF.

In this sample, this clonotype turned up many times. V usage is TRBV7-9 and J usage is TRBJ2-7, with D perhaps TRBD1 or TRBD2 (6 bases each). The CDR3 has 14 residues. V dropped 2 bases and J dropped 6 bases, with 14 bases sitting between them. CDR1 is SEHNR, CDR2 FQNEAQ, per germline (reference sequence). The CDR3 here is CASSLRRDTFEQYF. The CDR3 region has the DNA TGTGCCAGCAGCTTAAGGCGGGACACGTTCGAGCAGTACTTC.

Ten or more counts support this clonotype. This rearrangement joins TRBV12-3 or TRBV12-4 to TRBJ2-3; no definite D call. Between the trimmed V and J ends, which lost 6 bases and 6 bases, there was a span of 25 bases. The CDR3 covers 17 residues. CDR3 bases: TGTGCCAGCAGCACAAGTCCCGGCCCAACGAGATCGGATACGCAGTATTTT. This gives the protein CASSTSPGPTRSDTQYF.

In its sample, this clonotype was seen a few times. This chain connects TRBV28 to TRBJ2-5, with 9 bases that match TRBD1. Trimming removed 5 bases from V and 5 bases from J; junction bases left unmatched: 9. The CDR3 covers 15 residues. Germline values: CDR1 MDHEN, CDR2 SYDVKM. The CDR3 DNA reads TGTGCCAGCAGTACACAGGGGGCAGTTGAGGAGACCCAGTACTTC. Amino acids: CASSTQGAVEETQYF.

This clonotype was detected a few times. This chain joins TRBV6-5 and TRBJ2-2, with D perhaps matching TRBD2 (5 bases). The CDR3 totals 13 residues. Germline V gives CDR1 MNHEY, CDR2 SVGAGI. V shed 2 bases and J shed 5 bases, with 6 bases lying between them. As DNA, the CDR3 is TGTGCCAGCAGTTACCTAGCAACCGGGGAGCTGTTTTTT. Translated, it gives CASSYLATGELFF.

This chain connects TRBV5-1 to TRBJ2-2, with D perhaps matching TRBD1 (6 bases). Trimming stripped 6 bases from V and 4 bases from J, with 16 bases between. Germline V gives CDR1 SGHRS, CDR2 YFSETQ. The CDR3 consists of 15 residues. The CDR3 loop reads CASNDATGATGELFF. CDR3 nucleotides: TGCGCCAGCAACGACGCGACAGGAGCCACCGGGGAGCTGTTTTTT.

This clonotype was seen at least ten times. The rearrangement joins TRBV12-3 or TRBV12-4 to TRBJ2-2, with D tentatively TRBD2 (7 bases). The CDR3 length is 16 residues. The V gene lost 4 bases and the J gene lost 4 bases, with 16 bases spanning the gap. CDR3 sequence: CASSYPGGQITGELFF. The CDR3 DNA reads TGTGCCAGCAGTTACCCGGGGGGACAAATCACCGGGGAGCTGTTTTTT.

This clonotype was observed a handful of times. The chain has TRBV2 and TRBJ2-3, with 10 bases fitting TRBD2. The CDR3 has 19 residues. V trimming: 7 bases; J trimming: 0 bases; junction bases outside the gene matches: 16. The germline gives CDR1 SNHLY, CDR2 FYNNEI. The CDR3 loop is CASTDTSGTVGISTDTQYF. In DNA form, the CDR3 reads TGTGCCAGCACCGATACTAGCGGGACAGTTGGGATTAGCACAGATACGCAGTATTTT.

This clonotype was counted a few times. The rearrangement links TRBV5-1 to TRBJ2-3, with 8 bases matching TRBD1. CDR1 and CDR2 from the germline V gene are SGHRS and YFSETQ. The CDR3 has 14 amino acids. The junction had 4 bases not matched to a gene; V was cut back by 2 bases and J by 5 bases. The CDR3 loop is CASSFGQGKDTQYF. In DNA, the CDR3 is TGCGCCAGCAGCTTCGGACAGGGTAAAGATACGCAGTATTTT.

This clonotype was seen only a few times. The CDR3, as DNA: TGTGCCAGCACCCTAGCGGGAGGGATCAATGAGCAGTTCTTC. This codes for CASTLAGGINEQFF. V usage is TRBV6-2 or TRBV6-3 and J usage is TRBJ2-1; 12 bases are shared with TRBD2. J lost 6 bases, V lost 7 bases, and 4 bases had no gene match. Germline assignment: CDR1 MNHEY and CDR2 SVGEGT. The CDR3 sequence is 14 residues long.

This clonotype was observed a handful of times. This rearrangement joins TRBV27 to TRBJ2-1, with 10 nucleotides matching TRBD1. CDR1 and CDR2 (germline): MNHEY, SMNVEV (reference sequence). The CDR3 has 15 residues. The V gene end was trimmed by 7 bases and the J gene end by 4 bases; junction bases not matched to a gene: 7. CDR3 sequence reads: CASKTGTGVYNEQFF. CDR3 in DNA: TGTGCCAGCAAGACCGGGACAGGGGTGTACAATGAGCAGTTCTTC.

This clonotype was seen ten or more times. The genes are TRBV12-3 or TRBV12-4 and TRBJ2-5; 7 positions agree with TRBD2. The CDR3 totals 16 residues. V lost 5 bases to trimming and J lost 2 bases; unmatched junction nucleotides: 11. Here the CDR3 reads CASSPLGAGRQETQYF. Here the CDR3 DNA reads TGTGCCAGCAGTCCCCTGGGAGCGGGGCGACAAGAGACCCAGTACTTC.

Here the CDR3 DNA reads TGTGCCTGGAGACCTAGACTAGCGGGAGGGGTCTACGAGCAGTACTTC. It yields the protein CAWRPRLAGGVYEQYF. This chain links TRBV30 with TRBJ2-7, with 14 bases identical to TRBD2. CDR3 length equals 16 residues. Germline trimming cut 3 bases from V and 3 bases from J; bases unmatched to any gene: 7. The V gene's germline CDR1 is GTSNPN and CDR2 SVGIG (reference sequence).

The chain links TRBV19 to TRBJ1-1; no clear D gene. V shed 2 bases and J shed 1 base, with 8 bases lying between them. Germline V gives CDR1 LNHDA, CDR2 SQIVND (reference sequence). This CDR3 has 14 amino acids. The CDR3 region has the DNA TGTGCCAGTAGTATATTGGAGGGGAACACTGAAGCTTTCTTT. Its protein product is CASSILEGNTEAFF.

Ten or more counts support this clonotype. J is TRBJ1-2 and V is TRBV2, with D unresolved. V was clipped by 5 bases and J by 2 bases, with 9 bases between them. This CDR3 comprises 13 residues. The germline gives CDR1 SNHLY, CDR2 FYNNEI. The CDR3 DNA sequence: TGTGCCAGCAGTTTCGGATTCAACTATGGCTACACCTTC. Its translation: CASSFGFNYGYTF.

This chain links TRBV9 with TRBJ2-7; D possibly corresponds to TRBD1 (6 bases). Germline V gene data show CDR1 as SGDLS and CDR2 as YYNGEE. The CDR3 length is 14 residues. V was clipped by 4 bases and J by 3 bases, with 14 bases between them. The CDR3 DNA follows: TGTGCCAGCAGCCCCCAGTCAGGGGACTACGAGCAGTACTTC. This encodes CASSPQSGDYEQYF. The full variable domain, its missing parts supplied by reference TRBV9 and TRBJ2-7, is DSGVTQTPKHLITATGQRVTLRCSPRSGDLSVYWYQQSLDQGLQFLIQYYNGEERAKGNILERFSAQQFPDLHSELNLSSLELGDSALYFCASSPQSGDYEQYFGPGTRLTVT.